The T cell receptor beta chain described here comes from a study of cytomegalovirus exposure and HLA in healthy donors. The CDR3 is 13 amino acids. Trimming removed 7 bases from V and 5 bases from J; junction bases left unmatched: 5. CDR1 LNHDA and CDR2 SQIVND come from the germline V gene (reference sequence). A multiplex PCR was run with 60 Vbeta primers and 13 Jbeta primers. Clones were sequenced by immunoSEQ multiplex PCR, and TCRdb holds only the in-frame ones, with some missing. The data show 140,000 to 150,000 clones, with around 65% seen just once and 6.5% held by the top ten. The donors gave bone marrow, and they were healthy.

This sequence joins TRBV19 and TRBJ1-2; 9 bases map to TRBD1. The origin of this receptor is a woman aged 55-75 years in good health and CMV-seronegative. The sequenced material came from PBMCs. CDR3 coding DNA: TGTGCCAGTACTGAACAGGGGGCTTATGGCTACACCTTC. It encodes CASTEQGAYGYTF.